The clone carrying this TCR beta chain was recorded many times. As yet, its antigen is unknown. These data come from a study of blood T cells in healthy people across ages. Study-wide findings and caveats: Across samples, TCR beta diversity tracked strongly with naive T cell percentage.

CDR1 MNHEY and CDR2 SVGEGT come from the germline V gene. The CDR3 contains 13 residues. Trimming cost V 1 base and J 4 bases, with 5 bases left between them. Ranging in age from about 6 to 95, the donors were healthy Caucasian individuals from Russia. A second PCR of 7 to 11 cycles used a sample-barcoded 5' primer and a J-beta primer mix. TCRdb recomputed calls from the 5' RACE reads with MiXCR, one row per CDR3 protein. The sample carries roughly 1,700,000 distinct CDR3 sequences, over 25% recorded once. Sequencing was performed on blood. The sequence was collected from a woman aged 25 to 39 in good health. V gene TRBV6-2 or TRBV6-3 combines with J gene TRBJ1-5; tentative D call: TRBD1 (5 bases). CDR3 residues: CASSYYRNQPQHF. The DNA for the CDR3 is TGTGCCAGCAGTTACTACAGGAATCAGCCCCAGCATTTT.